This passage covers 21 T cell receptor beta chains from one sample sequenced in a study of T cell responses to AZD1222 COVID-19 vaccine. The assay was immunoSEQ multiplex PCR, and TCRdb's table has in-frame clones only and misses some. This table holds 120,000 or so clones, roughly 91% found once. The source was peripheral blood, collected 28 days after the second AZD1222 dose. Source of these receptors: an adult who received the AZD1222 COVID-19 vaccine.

The CDR3 region is CASLRDRGYEQYF. CDR3 in DNA: TGTGCCTCTCTACGGGACAGGGGTTACGAGCAGTACTTC. The gene calls are TRBV30 and TRBJ2-7; 10 nucleotides agree with TRBD1. Trimming removed 7 bases from V and 4 bases from J; junction bases left unmatched: 7. The CDR3 has 13 amino acids. Germline V gene data show CDR1 as GTSNPN and CDR2 as SVGIG (reference sequence).

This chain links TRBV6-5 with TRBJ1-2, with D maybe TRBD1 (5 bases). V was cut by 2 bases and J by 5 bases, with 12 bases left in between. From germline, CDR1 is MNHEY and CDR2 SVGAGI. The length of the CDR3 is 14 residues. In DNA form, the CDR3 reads TGTGCCAGCAGTTACGGGCAGGGTTCATATGGCTACACCTTC. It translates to CASSYGQGSYGYTF.

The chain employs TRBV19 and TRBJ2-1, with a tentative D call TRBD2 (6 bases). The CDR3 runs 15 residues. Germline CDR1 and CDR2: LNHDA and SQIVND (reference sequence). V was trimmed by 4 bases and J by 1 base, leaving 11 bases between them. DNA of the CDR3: TGTGCCAGTAGTACGGGAGTTGGATCCTACAATGAGCAGTTCTTC. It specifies CASSTGVGSYNEQFF.

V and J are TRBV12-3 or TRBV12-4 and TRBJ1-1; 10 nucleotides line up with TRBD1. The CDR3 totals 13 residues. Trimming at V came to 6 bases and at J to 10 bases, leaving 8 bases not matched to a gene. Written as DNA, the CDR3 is TGTGCCAGCAGAATTGGACAGGGGGTTGGAGCTTTCTTT. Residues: CASRIGQGVGAFF.

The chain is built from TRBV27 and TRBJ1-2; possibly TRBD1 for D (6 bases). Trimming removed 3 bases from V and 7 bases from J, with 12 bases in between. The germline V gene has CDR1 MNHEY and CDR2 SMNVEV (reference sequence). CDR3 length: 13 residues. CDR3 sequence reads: CASSFSGEGGYTF. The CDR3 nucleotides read TGTGCCAGCAGTTTCTCAGGGGAAGGTGGCTACACCTTC.

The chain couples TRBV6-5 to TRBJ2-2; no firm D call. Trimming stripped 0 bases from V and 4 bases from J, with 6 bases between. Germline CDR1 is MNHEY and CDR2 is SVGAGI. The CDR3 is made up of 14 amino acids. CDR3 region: CASSYSQPTGELFF. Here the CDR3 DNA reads TGTGCCAGCAGTTACTCCCAGCCCACCGGGGAGCTGTTTTTT.

The CDR3 loop reads CASRLANTDTQYF. The CDR3 nucleotides are TGTGCCAGCAGACTAGCGAACACAGATACGCAGTATTTT. The genes are TRBV6-5 and TRBJ2-3, with 7 positions matching TRBD2. The CDR3 consists of 13 residues. In germline, CDR1 is MNHEY, CDR2 SVGAGI. J gave up 2 bases and V 6 bases, and 2 bases lay outside the gene matches.

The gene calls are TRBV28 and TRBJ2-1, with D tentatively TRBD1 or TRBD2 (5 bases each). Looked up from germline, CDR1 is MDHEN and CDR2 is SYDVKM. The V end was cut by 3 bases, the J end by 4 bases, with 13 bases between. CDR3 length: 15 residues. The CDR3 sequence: CASSFGAGKYNEQFF. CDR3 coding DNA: TGTGCCAGCAGTTTCGGGGCAGGGAAATACAATGAGCAGTTCTTC.

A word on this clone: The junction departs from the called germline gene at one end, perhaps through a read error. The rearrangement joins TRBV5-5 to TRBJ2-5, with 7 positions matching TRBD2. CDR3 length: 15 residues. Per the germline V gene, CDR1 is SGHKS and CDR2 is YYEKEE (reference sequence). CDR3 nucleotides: TGTGCAAGCAGCGGGATAGGAGGGGTGGAGGAGACCCAGTACTTC. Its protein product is CASSGIGGVEETQYF.

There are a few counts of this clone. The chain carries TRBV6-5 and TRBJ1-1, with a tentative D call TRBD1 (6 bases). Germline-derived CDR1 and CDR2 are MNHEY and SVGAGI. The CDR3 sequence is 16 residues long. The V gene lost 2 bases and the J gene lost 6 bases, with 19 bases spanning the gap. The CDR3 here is CASSYTSVGRGPEAFF. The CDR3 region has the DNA TGTGCCAGCAGTTACACCTCCGTCGGCCGGGGGCCTGAAGCTTTCTTT.

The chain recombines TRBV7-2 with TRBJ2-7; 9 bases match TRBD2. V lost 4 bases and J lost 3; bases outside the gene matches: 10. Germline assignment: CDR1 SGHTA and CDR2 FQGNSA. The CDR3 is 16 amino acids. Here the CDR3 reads CASSWGLAGDIYEQYF. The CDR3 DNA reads TGTGCCAGCAGCTGGGGATTAGCGGGAGACATCTACGAGCAGTACTTC.

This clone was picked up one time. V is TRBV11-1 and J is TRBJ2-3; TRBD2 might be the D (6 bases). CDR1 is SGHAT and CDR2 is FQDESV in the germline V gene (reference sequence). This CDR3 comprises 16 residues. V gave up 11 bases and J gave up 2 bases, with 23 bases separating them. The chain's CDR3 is CASDVGHGSVTDTQYF. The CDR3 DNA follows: TGTGCCTCCGATGTGGGCCACGGGAGTGTCACAGATACGCAGTATTTT.

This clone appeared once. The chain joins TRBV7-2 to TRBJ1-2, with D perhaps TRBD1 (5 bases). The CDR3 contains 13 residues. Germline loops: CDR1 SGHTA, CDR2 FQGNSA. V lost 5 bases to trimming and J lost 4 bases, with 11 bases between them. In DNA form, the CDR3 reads TGTGCCAGCAGCCAACAGGTTTTCTATGGCTACACCTTC. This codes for CASSQQVFYGYTF.

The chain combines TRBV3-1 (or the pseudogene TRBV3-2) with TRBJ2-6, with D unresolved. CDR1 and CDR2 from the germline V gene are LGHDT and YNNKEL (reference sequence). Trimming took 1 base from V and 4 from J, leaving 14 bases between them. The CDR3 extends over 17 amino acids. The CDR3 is CASSQGGISGGANVLTF. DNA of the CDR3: TGTGCCAGCAGCCAAGGCGGTATCAGTGGGGGGGCCAACGTCCTGACTTTC.

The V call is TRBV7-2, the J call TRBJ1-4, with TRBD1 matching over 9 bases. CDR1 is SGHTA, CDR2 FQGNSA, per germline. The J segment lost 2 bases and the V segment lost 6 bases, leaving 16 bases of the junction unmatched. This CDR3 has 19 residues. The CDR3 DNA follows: TGTGCCAGCAGTTTTCAGATAACAGGGGGCGTGGGGACTAATGAAAAACTGTTTTTT. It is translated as CASSFQITGGVGTNEKLFF.

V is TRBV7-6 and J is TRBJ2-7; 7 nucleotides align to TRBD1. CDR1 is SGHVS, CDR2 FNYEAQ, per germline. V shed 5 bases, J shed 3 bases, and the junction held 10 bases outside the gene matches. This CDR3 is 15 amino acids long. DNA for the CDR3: TGTGCCAGCAGCCTAACCGGGACAGCAGACTACGAGCAGTACTTC. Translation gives CASSLTGTADYEQYF.

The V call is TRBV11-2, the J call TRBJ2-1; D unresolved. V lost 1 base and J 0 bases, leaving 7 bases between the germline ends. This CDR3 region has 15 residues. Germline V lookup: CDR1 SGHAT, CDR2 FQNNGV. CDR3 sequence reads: CASSLGPGSYNEQFF. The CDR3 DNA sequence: TGTGCCAGCAGCTTAGGGCCGGGCTCCTACAATGAGCAGTTCTTC. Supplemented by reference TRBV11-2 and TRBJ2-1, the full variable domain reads EAGVAQSPRYKIIEKRQSVAFWCNPISGHATLYWYQQILGQGPKLLIQFQNNGVVDDSQLPKDRFSAERLKGVDSTLKIQPAKLEDSAVYLCASSLGPGSYNEQFFGPGTRLTVL.

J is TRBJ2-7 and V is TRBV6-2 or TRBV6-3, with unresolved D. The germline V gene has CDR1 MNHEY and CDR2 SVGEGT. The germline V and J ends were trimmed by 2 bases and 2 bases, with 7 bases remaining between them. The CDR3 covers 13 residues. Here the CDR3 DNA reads TGTGCCAGCAGTTACCCAGGACCCTACGAGCAGTACTTC. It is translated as CASSYPGPYEQYF.

The CDR3 reads CARNRDAKETQYF. CDR3 nucleotides: TGTGCCAGGAACCGGGACGCCAAAGAGACCCAGTACTTC. The chain uses TRBV3-1 (or the pseudogene TRBV3-2) and TRBJ2-5; perhaps D is TRBD1 or TRBD2 (5 bases each). The germline CDR1 and CDR2 sequences are LGHDT and YNNKEL (reference sequence). The CDR3 is 13 residues long. Between the trimmed V and J ends, which lost 9 bases and 3 bases, there was a span of 14 bases.

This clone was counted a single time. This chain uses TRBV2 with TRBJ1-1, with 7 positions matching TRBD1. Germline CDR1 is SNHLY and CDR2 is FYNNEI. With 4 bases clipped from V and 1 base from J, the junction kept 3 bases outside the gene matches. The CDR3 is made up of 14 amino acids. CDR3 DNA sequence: TGTGCCAGCAGTGCCCGACAGGGGAACACTGAAGCTTTCTTT. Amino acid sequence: CASSARQGNTEAFF.

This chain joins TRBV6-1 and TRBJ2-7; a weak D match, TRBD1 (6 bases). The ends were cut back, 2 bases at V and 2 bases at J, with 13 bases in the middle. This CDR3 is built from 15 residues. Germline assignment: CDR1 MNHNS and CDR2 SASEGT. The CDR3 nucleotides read TGTGCCAGCAGTGAATTGGGCAGGGGAGCCTACGAGCAGTACTTC. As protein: CASSELGRGAYEQYF.